This TCR beta chain emerged from a study of vaccination effects on CD4 cells after COVID-19. Study-wide points: Healthy vaccinees showed cross-reactivity with common cold coronaviruses in only 1 of 255 vaccine-induced clones.

The protocol was immunoSEQ multiplex PCR, while the TCRdb copy is restricted to in-frame clones and leaves out a portion. There are approximately 37,000 clones in the sample; roughly 79% occur only once, and over 2.5% lies in the top ten. It was after around 10 days of culture that CD4+ T cells were isolated. In regard to this clone: Its cognate antigen is unknown.

This CDR3 has 12 residues. V was clipped by 6 bases and J by 0 bases, with 6 bases between them. Germline V CDR1 and CDR2: SQVTM, ANQGSEA. V usage is TRBV29-1 and J usage is TRBJ1-3; the D is unclear. The sequenced sample was CD4+ T cells from PBMCs cultured without peptide, obtained before COVID-19 vaccination. This clonotype was obtained from a human donor who received a COVID-19 vaccine. The CDR3 bases are TGCAGCGTAGCCGACTCTGGAAACACCATATATTTT. Translation: CSVADSGNTIYF.